The 8 T cell receptor beta chains reported below all come from one sample, sequenced in a study of blood T cell repertoires in COVID-19. Generated by immunoSEQ multiplex PCR, the TCRdb table keeps only in-frame clones and is missing some. There are hundreds of thousands of clones in the sample; more than 70% occur only once, and around 12% lies in the top ten. The sequenced sample was peripheral blood. These receptors were collected from a woman in her fifties or sixties with COVID-19, enrolled during active disease.

The chain recombines TRBV6-2 or TRBV6-3 with TRBJ2-4; possible D gene TRBD2, 5 bases. V was cut by 5 bases and J by 0 bases, with 8 bases left in between. Germline lookup yields CDR1 MNHEY and CDR2 SVGEGT. This CDR3 is 14 amino acids long. The CDR3 DNA sequence: TGTGCCAGCAGTGGACTGTCAGCCAAAAACATTCAGTACTTC. Translating it yields CASSGLSAKNIQYF.

This chain links TRBV4-2 with TRBJ2-1; D is possibly TRBD2 (6 bases). CDR1 LGHNA and CDR2 YNFKEQ come from the germline V gene. The CDR3 runs 16 residues. V was cut by 4 bases and J by 7 bases, with 20 bases left in between. CDR3 residues: CASSPALAQFSNEQFF. The CDR3 nucleotides read TGTGCCAGCAGCCCCGCCCTAGCGCAGTTTAGTAATGAGCAGTTCTTC.

The genes are TRBV2 and TRBJ1-2; no firm D call. CDR3 size: 12 residues. Germline CDR1 is SNHLY and CDR2 is FYNNEI. Trimming left V 6 bases short and J 5 bases short, with 10 bases between. The CDR3 region has the DNA TGTGCCAGCAGCCCAGCGGGGTATGGCTACACCTTC. It specifies CASSPAGYGYTF. Full variable domain (missing parts from reference TRBV2 and TRBJ1-2): EPEVTQTPSHQVTQMGQEVILRCVPISNHLYFYWYRQILGQKVEFLVSFYNNEISEKSEIFDDQFSVERPDGSNFTLKIRSTKLEDSAMYFCASSPAGYGYTFGSGTRLTVV.

Concerning this clone: Other DNA sequences in this specimen translate into the identical CDR3. V is TRBV5-1 and J is TRBJ2-3, with a possible D match to TRBD2 (6 bases). Germline CDR1 reads SGHRS; CDR2 reads YFSETQ. Between the trimmed V and J ends, which lost 1 base and 1 base, there was a span of 10 bases. The CDR3 runs to 15 residues. DNA for the CDR3: TGCGCCAGCAGCTTGCGGGGGATAGGCACAGATACGCAGTATTTT. Residues: CASSLRGIGTDTQYF. Using reference TRBV5-1 and TRBJ2-3 for the parts outside the CDR3, the full variable domain is KAGVTQTPRYLIKTRGQQVTLSCSPISGHRSVSWYQQTPGQGLQFLFEYFSETQRNKGNFPGRFSGRQFSNSRSEMNVSTLELGDSALYLCASSLRGIGTDTQYFGPGTRLTVL.

This chain connects TRBV30 to TRBJ1-6; 8 bases are shared with TRBD1. CDR3 length: 18 residues. CDR1 GTSNPN and CDR2 SVGIG come from the germline V gene (reference sequence). The V and J ends lost 2 bases and 6 bases, in that order; junction bases with no gene match: 15. The CDR3 nucleotides read TGTGCCTGGAGTTCCCCCTCGTTGAACAGGGGGTTTAATTCACCCCTCCACTTT. This gives the protein CAWSSPSLNRGFNSPLHF.

This clone was recorded once. V is TRBV24-1 and J is TRBJ1-2; TRBD1 aligns across 10 bases. Germline CDR1 KGHDR, CDR2 SFDVKD. The CDR3 has 14 amino acids. Trimming removed 7 bases from V and 8 bases from J; junction bases left unmatched: 9. The CDR3 DNA sequence: TGTGCCACCAGAGAGACAGGGGGCGCCGGCGGCTACACCTTC. It is translated as CATRETGGAGGYTF.

The J gene is TRBJ1-6, the V gene TRBV11-2, with 8 nucleotides matching TRBD1. The trim removed 8 bases at V and 7 bases at J, leaving 7 bases unmatched. CDR1 SGHAT and CDR2 FQNNGV come from the germline V gene. This CDR3 is built from 14 residues. CDR3 loop: CASSAGTGNSPLHF. The DNA of the CDR3 is TGTGCCAGCTCCGCCGGGACAGGAAATTCACCCCTCCACTTT.

This clone showed up just once. The chain employs TRBV29-1 and TRBJ2-3, with TRBD2 matching over 11 bases. Germline assignment: CDR1 SQVTM and CDR2 ANQGSEA. The CDR3 has 15 amino acids. After removal of 5 bases from V and 1 base from J, the junction contained 5 bases not matched to a gene. The CDR3 protein is CSVPTSGTRTDTQYF. The CDR3 bases are TGCAGCGTTCCGACTAGCGGGACCCGCACAGATACGCAGTATTTT.